The clone carrying this TCR beta chain came up many times. Its cognate antigen is unknown. TCRdb reassembled clones from the PCR reads with MiXCR. Among about 12,000 clones listed, 25% to 30% were seen once. Each patient went into thyroid surgery without having received any treatment. Germline CDR1 SNHLY, CDR2 FYNNEI. The germline V and J ends were trimmed by 3 bases and 6 bases, with 14 bases remaining between them. The CDR3 runs to 14 residues. The data were taken from a study of metastatic and nonmetastatic thyroid tumors. Study findings and constraints: Malignant tumors reportedly showed significantly higher TCR beta diversity than benign nodules in both blood and tumor.

The sequenced sample consisted of tumor tissue. The chain has TRBV2 and TRBJ1-1, with a weak D call TRBD1 (5 bases). The sequence was obtained from a female donor with papillary thyroid cancer or a benign thyroid nodule (not recorded which). Some clones in this sample may be carry-over from other donors' samples. CDR3 residues: CASSEGRDGSEAFF. CDR3 nucleotides: TGTGCCAGCAGTGAGGGGAGGGACGGGTCTGAAGCTTTCTTT.